The rows below give T cell receptor beta chains drawn from one sample of a study of blood T cell repertoires in COVID-19. Sequencing was performed with immunoSEQ multiplex PCR; in TCRdb, only in-frame clones are kept and a portion is missing. The top ten hold 6.5% to 8.5% of the sample, which has more than 150,000 clones, 70% to 85% seen once. The sequencing input was peripheral blood. Receptor source: a human donor in a cohort sampled during active COVID-19. CDR3s include the opening cysteine and the closing phenylalanine or tryptophan.

cdr3_length | j_call | v_call | cdr3_aa
16 | TRBJ2-7 | TRBV7-2 | CASSLVSAGGTYEQYF
10 | TRBJ2-1 | TRBV29-1 | CSGKTGGQFF
15 | TRBJ2-1 | TRBV7-2 | CASCFSGSSYNEQFF
16 | TRBJ2-2 | TRBV11-2 | CASTRDVAGAGGELFF
15 | TRBJ1-5 | TRBV5-1 | CASSSQRGNNQPQHF
14 | TRBJ1-2 | TRBV11-2 | CASSRQGQNYGYTF
16 | TRBJ2-1 | TRBV6-4 | CASSTTGQGGDNEQFF
15 | TRBJ2-5 | TRBV6-2/TRBV6-3 | CASSARGRVGETQYF
14 | TRBJ2-3 | TRBV7-8 | CASSSPPRTDTQYF
12 | TRBJ1-2 | TRBV29-1 | CSVDTFDYGYTF
15 | TRBJ2-3 | TRBV6-5 | CASSMVQVSTDTQYF
15 | TRBJ1-2 | TRBV3-1/TRBV3-2 | CASTPSAGGDYGYTF
12 | TRBJ2-7 | TRBV12-3/TRBV12-4 | CASSLSQGDIDF
15 | TRBJ2-7 | TRBV20-1 | CSASARVPESYEQYF
12 | TRBJ2-3 | TRBV7-3 | CASSTGSDTQYF
15 | TRBJ2-3 | TRBV5-1 | CASSWGQTDTDTQYF
15 | TRBJ2-7 | TRBV19 | CASSIVASGAYEQYF
16 | TRBJ2-7 | TRBV19 | CASSTDGRRLGGEQYF
15 | TRBJ2-3 | TRBV14 | CASSAIQGLADTQYF
13 | TRBJ2-7 | TRBV3-1/TRBV3-2 | CASSPQGREEQYF
19 | TRBJ2-5 | TRBV4-1 | CASSQDQFGSGGDQETQYF
15 | TRBJ1-5 | TRBV2 | CASRSGTGGNQPQHF
12 | TRBJ2-1 | TRBV30 | CAWSVGGIDQFF
15 | TRBJ1-2 | TRBV11-2 | CASSLDRGTQYGYTF
15 | TRBJ1-1 | TRBV30 | CAWSAGGAEDTEAFF
13 | TRBJ1-5 | TRBV10-1 | CASSDGVGQPQHF
16 | TRBJ2-1 | TRBV2 | CASSEGGLAGKGEQFF
11 | TRBJ1-2 | TRBV20-1 | CSASVAYGYTF
14 | TRBJ2-5 | TRBV13 | CASSLPTEQETQYF
15 | TRBJ2-2 | TRBV27 | CASSLGQGGSRELFF
13 | TRBJ2-7 | TRBV6-6 | CASSYGQFYEQYF
14 | TRBJ1-5 | TRBV9 | CASSADSFNQPQHF
16 | TRBJ2-1 | TRBV9 | CASSVGGAGGPGEQFF
16 | TRBJ2-2 | TRBV7-2 | CASSLAVTEGSGELFF
19 | TRBJ1-1 | TRBV15 | CATSPEMAEDRGRETEAFF
14 | TRBJ1-2 | TRBV6-5 | CASSRTGANYGYTF
15 | TRBJ1-1 | TRBV7-9 | CASSLADRLNTEAFF
13 | TRBJ2-7 | TRBV12-3/TRBV12-4 | CASSSGTGNEQYF
15 | TRBJ2-7 | TRBV6-2/TRBV6-3 | CASSKHPDRGGEQYF
14 | TRBJ1-1 | TRBV2 | CASSEHPRGSQAFF
15 | TRBJ2-5 | TRBV9 | CASSVIAGAQETQYF
16 | TRBJ2-1 | TRBV24-1 | CATSDRGSGDYNEQFF
15 | TRBJ1-1 | TRBV28 | CASSPTTEDNTEAFF
16 | TRBJ1-2 | TRBV5-1 | CASSFGGQGALHGYTF
15 | TRBJ2-1 | TRBV7-3 | CASSPPSGGYNEQFF
17 | TRBJ1-1 | TRBV9 | CASSVDIGQGVGTEAFF
15 | TRBJ1-3 | TRBV5-5 | CASSLRRTGGDTIYF
15 | TRBJ2-3 | TRBV29-1 | CSVQYDRASTDTQYF